This entry features one T cell receptor (beta chain) sequence. This clone has only a few counts. The antigen it binds to is not known. No quality values exist for individual bases; no much larger clone is one base distant. The data originate from a study of shared clonotypes between healthy human individuals (dated by TCRdb to 2020 to 2021). As for the study more broadly: The cohort comprised a couple of women and a few men aged 18 to 49 years. Each donor's leukapheresis produced roughly between roughly 0.85 and 9 billion PBMCs. The study deeply sequenced blood TCR repertoires of five healthy adults to estimate repertoire size and the extent of clonotype sharing between individuals. To increase sequencing depth and limit assay-specific biases, TCR repertoire library preparation and sequencing were carried out by different laboratories using diverse techniques. Per donor, three plates each were used for CD4 naive and CD4 memory, two for CD8 naive, and one for CD8 memory.

The donors were healthy, HIV-negative adults who had no recently reported acute infections or vaccinations. Every donor was a Caucasian adult residing in Nashville, Tennessee, USA. CD4+ T cells were enriched by magnetic negative selection; naive cells were then positively selected on CD45RA, and the negative fraction formed the memory subset. Blood was obtained by leukapheresis, after which PBMCs were separated by Ficoll-Histopaque density gradient centrifugation and cryopreserved in liquid nitrogen vapor phase. Purity and quantity of every magnetically sorted T cell population were checked by analytical flow cytometry. From each sorted fraction, genomic DNA was isolated and quantified by UV absorbance on a Nanodrop 2000c. Findings and caveats that apply to the study as a whole: Naive subsets generally had larger estimated clonotype richness than memory subsets did. Rarefaction of sorted-subset datasets indicated incomplete sequencing despite the large sequencing depth. Pairwise subsampling led to the expectation that sequencing depth would affect the degree of clonotype sharing among donors. Sharing across four donors was observed for roughly 5.4% of naive CD4, around 3.5% of naive CD8, 2.3% of memory CD4, and over 0.3% of memory CD8 clonotypes. The small number of donors limited the genetic and exposure-history diversity represented. Clonotypes shared by all four sorted-subset donors showed higher generation probabilities than non-shared clonotypes. Sampling was restricted to blood, and TCR repertoires in tissues likely differ from the TCR repertoires found in blood.

Using the deep immunoSEQ assay, TCR CDR3 regions were amplified from genomic DNA by multiplex PCR. Extracted genomic DNA from each cell subset was spread evenly across all wells of several immunoSEQ 96-well plates, with each plate serving as a replicate. For sorted subsets, each replicate PCR was loaded with approximately 200 ng genomic DNA, equivalent to about 33,000 T cell genomes. Purified libraries were quantified with a Qubit 3.0 fluorometer, sized on a Bioanalyzer 2100, and re-quantified with the KAPA Library Quantification kit. A separate single-read 150-cycle Illumina NextSeq 550 flow cell was used to sequence each immunoSEQ 96-well plate. The authors processed their data as follows. Because the immunoSEQ output held only junctional sequences and lacked quality scores, the filtering could not match the filtering applied to full-length reads. Sequences were annotated with PyIR, a Python wrapper for IgBLAST v1.9, using IMGT germline references to assign V/J genes and CDR3. Reads were removed for weak V/J assignments (E-value above 1e-6), missing CDR3, stop codons, out-of-frame junctions, or ambiguous translated residues. V3J clonotypes were defined by identical inferred V gene, J gene, and CDR3 amino acid sequence. To compute the percentage overlap between repertoires, the number of shared unique clonotypes was divided by the size of the smaller repertoire. Three approaches were used to assess repertoire richness: RTK rarefaction, the Chao1 estimator, and Recon v2.1 estimates of unobserved clonotypes. Generation probabilities for all TCRbeta clonotypes obtained by the gDNA method from a handful of donors were computed using OLGA. Imported from immuneACCESS, the table was reduced by TCRdb to in-frame sequences with V and J called. These copies leave out some clones; in studies compared against another copy, an unresolved V gene accounts for under half, and the cause of the remainder is not known. V, J and clone size derive from that table, while D and trimming were established from the DNA sequence. The sample table holds roughly 2.2 million clones, of which more than 85% were seen once. Clones ranked in the top ten supply about 0.39% of the sample.

The specimen was naive CD4+ T cells from PBMCs. The cell subset or site label, as the study defines it: CD45RA+ positively selected. This TCR derives from a man between 18 and 29 years old in good health. Some clones in this sample may be carry-over from other donors' samples.

The sequence in DNA is TGTGCCTGGAGTGCCCGGACAGGGGGCTGGGCGAACACTGAAGCTTTCTTT. This encodes CAWSARTGGWANTEAFF. The chain joins TRBV30 to TRBJ1-1, and 11 bases in between align with TRBD1. CDR1 and CDR2, looked up from the germline V gene (reference sequence), are GTSNPN and SVGIG. From V the trimming removes 1 base and from J it removes 1 base, while the gene matches leave 8 bases of the junction unaccounted for. The CDR3 goes from the cysteine to the phenylalanine over 17 residues. The kept DNA is CDR3 alone, 51 bases in frame from the first base.